Presented here are 24 T cell receptor beta chains from one specimen sequenced in a study of long-term antiretroviral therapy in people with HIV. Sequencing used immunoSEQ v3.0 at survey level. TCRdb's table, derived via immunoSEQ multiplex PCR, lists solely in-frame clones and lacks some. The table lists tens of thousands of clones, 95% of them singletons, with about 3% in the top ten. The sample in question was unsorted PBMCs, obtained 5.3 years after starting antiretroviral therapy. The receptor source for this set is a man between 50 and 59 years old with HIV.

J is TRBJ2-7 and V is TRBV5-1; 12 bases are a match to TRBD2. Germline CDR1 SGHRS, CDR2 YFSETQ. V was clipped by 0 bases and J by 2 bases; unmatched bases: 3. The length of the CDR3 is 16 residues. The CDR3, as DNA: TGCGCCAGCAGCTTGGACCTAGCGGGGGGGCCCTACGAGCAGTACTTC. This gives the protein CASSLDLAGGPYEQYF. Using reference TRBV5-1 and TRBJ2-7 for the parts outside the CDR3, the full variable domain is KAGVTQTPRYLIKTRGQQVTLSCSPISGHRSVSWYQQTPGQGLQFLFEYFSETQRNKGNFPGRFSGRQFSNSRSEMNVSTLELGDSALYLCASSLDLAGGPYEQYFGPGTRLTVT.

The V call is TRBV6-5, the J call TRBJ1-1, with 8 bases fitting TRBD1. The J segment lost 3 bases and the V segment lost 6 bases, leaving 3 bases of the junction unmatched. The CDR3 covers 13 residues. In germline, CDR1 is MNHEY, CDR2 SVGAGI. CDR3 bases: TGTGCCAGCAGCCGGGACAGGTACACTGAAGCTTTCTTT. Protein: CASSRDRYTEAFF.

The rearrangement links TRBV11-3 to TRBJ2-2, with 10 positions matching TRBD1. J lost 6 bases, V lost 5 bases, and 9 bases had no gene match. The germline gives CDR1 SGHNT, CDR2 YENEEA. This CDR3 is built from 16 residues. CDR3 coding DNA: TGTGCCAGCAGCCAATGGGACAGGGGAGGCGCCGGGGAGCTGTTTTTT. Encoded protein: CASSQWDRGGAGELFF.

The chain joins TRBV28 to TRBJ1-3; D is uncertain. The CDR3 is 13 amino acids. V was clipped by 6 bases and J by 0 bases, with 6 bases between them. From germline, CDR1 is MDHEN and CDR2 SYDVKM. The CDR3 here is CASRPGSGNTIYF. The CDR3 region has the DNA TGTGCCAGCAGACCCGGCTCTGGAAACACCATATATTTT.

The chain has TRBV7-6 and TRBJ2-7, with 8 bases aligning to TRBD1. V was clipped by 1 base and J by 5 bases; unmatched bases: 13. Germline CDR1 is SGHVS and CDR2 is FNYEAQ. The CDR3 runs 17 residues. CDR3 residues: CASSLDSAGTGRNEQYF. In DNA, the CDR3 is TGTGCCAGCAGCTTAGATTCCGCCGGGACAGGTAGAAACGAGCAGTACTTC.

The chain combines TRBV25-1 with TRBJ1-1; D not certain. The V end was cut by 6 bases, the J end by 0 bases, with 8 bases between. The CDR3 length is 13 residues. Germline values: CDR1 MGHDK, CDR2 SYGVNS. CDR3 nucleotide sequence: TGTGCCAGCAGCCCCGGAATGAACACTGAAGCTTTCTTT. Its protein is CASSPGMNTEAFF.

This rearrangement joins TRBV4-1 to TRBJ1-1, with 7 positions matching TRBD1. The CDR3 has 13 amino acids. CDR1 MGHRA and CDR2 YSYEKL come from the germline V gene. V trimming: 3 bases; J trimming: 5 bases; junction bases outside the gene matches: 3. This CDR3 reads CASSHQTGTEAFF. The CDR3 nucleotides are TGCGCCAGCAGCCATCAGACAGGGACTGAAGCTTTCTTT.

The CDR3 DNA reads as TGTGCCAGCAGTGTAGGGGGCGCTCAGCCCCAGCATTTT. Translated, it gives CASSVGGAQPQHF. The gene calls are TRBV2 and TRBJ1-5; 7 bases align to TRBD1. V trimming: 4 bases; J trimming: 6 bases; junction bases outside the gene matches: 3. The CDR3 consists of 13 residues. Germline V lookup: CDR1 SNHLY, CDR2 FYNNEI. The variable domain in full, completed from reference TRBV2 and TRBJ1-5, reads EPEVTQTPSHQVTQMGQEVILRCVPISNHLYFYWYRQILGQKVEFLVSFYNNEISEKSEIFDDQFSVERPDGSNFTLKIRSTKLEDSAMYFCASSVGGAQPQHFGDGTRLSIL.

The J gene is TRBJ2-2, the V gene TRBV5-1, with 7 bases that match TRBD1. With 6 bases clipped from V and 0 bases from J, the junction kept 11 bases outside the gene matches. This CDR3 has 17 residues. CDR1 is SGHRS, CDR2 YFSETQ, per germline. The DNA of the CDR3 is TGCGCCAGCACCATTAACCCGGGACAGTCGAACACCGGGGAGCTGTTTTTT. This gives the protein CASTINPGQSNTGELFF.

Only one count was recorded for this clone. This rearrangement joins TRBV5-1 to TRBJ1-4; maybe TRBD1 (6 bases). Germline V gene lookup returns CDR1 SGHRS and CDR2 YFSETQ. CDR3 length: 14 residues. The V end lost 3 bases, the J end lost 8 bases, and 14 bases lay between the germline ends. CDR3 bases: TGCGCCAGCAGCTCGCAGGGGACTGGGGAAAAACTGTTTTTT. This codes for CASSSQGTGEKLFF. Supplemented by reference TRBV5-1 and TRBJ1-4, the full variable domain reads KAGVTQTPRYLIKTRGQQVTLSCSPISGHRSVSWYQQTPGQGLQFLFEYFSETQRNKGNFPGRFSGRQFSNSRSEMNVSTLELGDSALYLCASSSQGTGEKLFFGSGTQLSVL.

The chain joins TRBV9 to TRBJ2-2; a possible D gene is TRBD2 (6 bases). The ends were cut back, 4 bases at V and 7 bases at J, with 14 bases in the middle. There are 14 residues in the CDR3. CDR1 is SGDLS and CDR2 is YYNGEE in the germline V gene. CDR3 sequence: CASSPRGTSGELFF. The CDR3 DNA reads as TGTGCCAGCAGCCCACGCGGGACGAGCGGGGAGCTGTTTTTT. Supplemented by reference TRBV9 and TRBJ2-2, the full variable domain reads DSGVTQTPKHLITATGQRVTLRCSPRSGDLSVYWYQQSLDQGLQFLIQYYNGEERAKGNILERFSAQQFPDLHSELNLSSLELGDSALYFCASSPRGTSGELFFGEGSRLTVL.

This clone was counted once. This chain connects TRBV6-1 to TRBJ1-6; TRBD1 might be the D (5 bases). V was clipped by 8 bases and J by 4 bases, with 12 bases between them. In germline, CDR1 is MNHNS, CDR2 SASEGT. This CDR3 contains 14 residues. The CDR3 loop reads CASGDSLYNSPLHF. CDR3 nucleotides: TGTGCCAGCGGAGACAGTCTATATAATTCACCCCTCCACTTT.

The chain employs TRBV27 and TRBJ2-2; the D is unclear. The germline V gene has CDR1 MNHEY and CDR2 SMNVEV (reference sequence). V dropped 7 bases and J dropped 5 bases, with 8 bases sitting between them. The length of the CDR3 is 12 residues. This CDR3 is CASTGGTGELFF. The CDR3 bases are TGTGCCAGCACAGGTGGGACCGGGGAGCTGTTTTTT.

V is TRBV7-2 and J is TRBJ2-1; maybe TRBD2 (5 bases). Trimming removed 8 bases from V and 3 bases from J, with 17 bases in between. The germline CDR1 and CDR2 sequences are SGHTA and FQGNSA. This CDR3 contains 15 residues. CDR3 DNA sequence: TGTGCCAGCTCCCTAGCCGGTGGGGACTACAATGAGCAGTTCTTC. It is translated as CASSLAGGDYNEQFF. The full variable domain, rest sourced from reference TRBV7-2 and TRBJ2-1, is GAGVSQSPSNKVTEKGKDVELRCDPISGHTALYWYRQSLGQGLEFLIYFQGNSAPDKSGLPSDRFSAERTGGSVSTLTIQRTQQEDSAVYLCASSLAGGDYNEQFFGPGTRLTVL.

The rearrangement links TRBV6-5 to TRBJ2-7; 7 nucleotides line up with TRBD1. Per germline, CDR1 MNHEY and CDR2 SVGAGI. This CDR3 is built from 12 residues. J gave up 5 bases and V 6 bases, and 4 bases lay outside the gene matches. CDR3 protein: CASSRQGDEQYF. The CDR3 region has the DNA TGTGCCAGCAGCCGACAGGGAGACGAGCAGTACTTC.

The chain recombines TRBV19 with TRBJ1-2; a weak D match, TRBD1 (6 bases). V lost 7 bases, J lost 4 bases, and 10 bases lay in between. The CDR3 extends over 12 amino acids. Looked up from germline, CDR1 is LNHDA and CDR2 is SQIVND (reference sequence). CDR3 region: CASTDSFYGYTF. The CDR3 nucleotides read TGTGCCAGTACGGACAGCTTCTATGGCTACACCTTC.

The rearrangement joins TRBV11-2 to TRBJ2-6; weak D call: TRBD2 (5 bases). V lost 4 bases, J lost 3 bases, and 19 bases lay in between. The CDR3 length is 18 residues. CDR1 is SGHAT and CDR2 is FQNNGV in the germline V gene. CDR3: CASSSRVTLGVGANVLTF. The CDR3 nucleotides are TGTGCCAGCAGCTCGAGGGTGACGCTGGGCGTTGGGGCCAACGTCCTGACTTTC.

The chain employs TRBV6-4 and TRBJ1-2, with 10 nucleotides matching TRBD1. This CDR3 spans 16 amino acids. Germline CDR1 and CDR2: MRHNA and SNTAGT. V dropped 4 bases and J dropped 3; count of bases not matched to a gene: 8. The CDR3 sequence is CASSVDRGPPYYGYTF. CDR3 in DNA: TGTGCCAGCAGTGTCGACAGGGGGCCCCCCTACTATGGCTACACCTTC.

The J gene is TRBJ2-7, the V gene TRBV11-2; tentatively, D is TRBD1 (5 bases). Trimming cost V 5 bases and J 3 bases, with 14 bases left between them. The CDR3 has 14 residues. Germline lookup yields CDR1 SGHAT and CDR2 FQNNGV. The DNA of the CDR3 is TGTGCCAGCAGCAATGACAGATGGGTCTACGAGCAGTACTTC. It translates to CASSNDRWVYEQYF.

The chain links TRBV10-3 to TRBJ2-3; D unresolved. Germline lookup yields CDR1 ENHRY and CDR2 SYGVKD. Between the trimmed V and J ends, which lost 4 bases and 6 bases, there was a span of 8 bases. This CDR3 has 12 residues. The DNA for the CDR3 is TGTGCCATCAGTGGGACGAGGGATACGCAGTATTTT. This codes for CAISGTRDTQYF.

This rearrangement joins TRBV5-8 to TRBJ2-1, with 9 bases that match TRBD2. V lost 4 bases, J lost 1 base, and 3 bases stayed unmatched. CDR3 length: 15 amino acids. Per germline, CDR1 SGHTS and CDR2 YDEGEE. The CDR3 sequence: CASSPTSGSYNEQFF. CDR3 in DNA: TGTGCCAGCAGCCCTACTAGCGGGTCCTACAATGAGCAGTTCTTC. Using reference TRBV5-8 and TRBJ2-1 for the parts outside the CDR3, the full variable domain is EAGVTQSPTHLIKTRGQQATLRCSPISGHTSVYWYQQALGLGLQFLLWYDEGEERNRGNFPPRFSGRQFPNYSSELNVNALELEDSALYLCASSPTSGSYNEQFFGPGTRLTVL.

CDR3 sequence (DNA): TGTGCCAGTAGTATAGAAGTCGCTTTGCGGCTTGAAAAACTGTTTTTT. Residues: CASSIEVALRLEKLFF. The chain employs TRBV19 and TRBJ1-4; D is unresolved. V was trimmed by 0 bases and J by 7 bases, leaving 15 bases between them. CDR3 length equals 16 residues. Germline loops: CDR1 LNHDA, CDR2 SQIVND (reference sequence).

This chain links TRBV6-6 with TRBJ2-2, with 8 bases aligning to TRBD2. Germline V gene lookup returns CDR1 MNHNY and CDR2 SVGAGI (reference sequence). The junction had 6 bases not matched to a gene; V was cut back by 2 bases and J by 4 bases. The CDR3 runs to 16 residues. The DNA for the CDR3 is TGTGCCAGCAGTTACCCCGGGGGGGCTGGCACCGGGGAGCTGTTTTTT. It yields the protein CASSYPGGAGTGELFF.

This chain uses TRBV27 with TRBJ2-7; D remains ambiguous. The V gene's germline CDR1 is MNHEY and CDR2 SMNVEV (reference sequence). V was trimmed by 2 bases and J by 0 bases, leaving 8 bases between them. CDR3 size: 14 residues. CDR3 loop: CASSLKPRSYEQYF. In nucleotides, the CDR3 is TGTGCCAGCAGTTTAAAGCCCCGCTCCTACGAGCAGTACTTC.